This TCR beta chain was identified during a study of blood T cell repertoires in COVID-19. About the research overall: The United States, Italy and Spain supplied acute and convalescent COVID-19 samples. PBMCs, B-cell-depleted T cells, or T cells were the source of the cDNA or gDNA that made up the material.

J lost 1 base, V lost 5 bases, and 6 bases had no gene match. The germline CDR1 and CDR2 sequences are LNHDA and SQIVND (reference sequence). CDR3 length equals 15 residues. As originally analysed: It was from reference gene primer amplification that nucleated cell counts were estimated. Clones were sequenced by immunoSEQ multiplex PCR, and TCRdb holds only the in-frame ones, with some missing. V and J calls and clone size are those listed in that table; D and trimming were worked out from the DNA. The sample has some 94,000 clones; more than 75% are singletons. This clonotype originated in a human donor in a cohort sampled during active COVID-19. This sequence joins TRBV19 and TRBJ1-1, with 8 bases aligning to TRBD1. The specimen was peripheral blood. This CDR3 is CASSLGQGWNTEAFF. In DNA, the CDR3 is TGTGCCAGTAGTTTAGGACAGGGATGGAACACTGAAGCTTTCTTT.